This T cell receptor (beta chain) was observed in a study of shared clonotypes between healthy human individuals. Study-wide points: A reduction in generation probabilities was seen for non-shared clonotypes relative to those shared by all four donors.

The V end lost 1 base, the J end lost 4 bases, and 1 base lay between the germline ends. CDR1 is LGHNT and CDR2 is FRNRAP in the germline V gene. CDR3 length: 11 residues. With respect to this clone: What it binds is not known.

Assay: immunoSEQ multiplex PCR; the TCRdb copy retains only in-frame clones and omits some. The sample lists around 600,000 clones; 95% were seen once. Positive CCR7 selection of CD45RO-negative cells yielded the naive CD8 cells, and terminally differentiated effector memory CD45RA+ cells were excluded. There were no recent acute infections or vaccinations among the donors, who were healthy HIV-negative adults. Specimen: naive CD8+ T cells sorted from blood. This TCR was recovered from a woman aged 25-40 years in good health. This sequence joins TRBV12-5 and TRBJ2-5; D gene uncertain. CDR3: CASGLGETQYF. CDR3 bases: TGTGCTAGTGGTTTGGGAGAGACCCAGTACTTC.